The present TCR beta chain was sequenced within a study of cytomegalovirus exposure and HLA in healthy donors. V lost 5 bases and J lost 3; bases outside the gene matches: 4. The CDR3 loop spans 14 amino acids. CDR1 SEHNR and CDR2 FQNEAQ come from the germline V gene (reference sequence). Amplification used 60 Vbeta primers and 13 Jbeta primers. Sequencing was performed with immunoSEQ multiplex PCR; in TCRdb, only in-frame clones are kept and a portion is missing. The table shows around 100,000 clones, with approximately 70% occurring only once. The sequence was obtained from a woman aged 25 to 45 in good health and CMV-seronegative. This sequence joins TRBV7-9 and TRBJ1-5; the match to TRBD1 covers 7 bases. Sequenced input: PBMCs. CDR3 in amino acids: CASSGDSYNQPQHF. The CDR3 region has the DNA TGTGCCAGCAGCGGGGACAGCTACAATCAGCCCCAGCATTTT.